This TCR beta chain was sequenced for a study of blood T cell repertoires in COVID-19. This CDR3 has 14 residues. The germline V gene has CDR1 LGHDT and CDR2 YNNKEL (reference sequence). The V gene lost 0 bases and the J gene lost 8 bases, with 10 bases spanning the gap. Authors' data handling: Amplification with reference gene primers provided the estimates of nucleated cell counts. Using immunoSEQ multiplex PCR, the repertoire was profiled, and TCRdb retains in-frame clones only, with some absent. From that table come the V and J calls and clone size; the DNA was used to work out D and trimming. This table has tens of thousands of clones, roughly four fifths appearing once. This clone came up a few times.

The sample consisted of peripheral blood. The clonotype comes from a woman aged 60 to 75 with acute or convalescent COVID-19. The V gene is TRBV3-1 (or the pseudogene TRBV3-2), the J gene TRBJ1-4; D gene uncertain. In nucleotides, the CDR3 is TGTGCCAGCAGCCAAGATGCGGGATGGGAAAAACTGTTTTTT. Protein product: CASSQDAGWEKLFF.